The clone carrying this T cell receptor beta chain was picked up many times. These data originate in a study of T cells in Graves' hyperthyroidism and ophthalmopathy. Regions amplified from RNA transcripts were the TCR beta CDR3 regions. A set of HTBI primers served as the primers for a first-round RT-PCR of the TCR CDR3. TCRdb processed the multiplex PCR reads anew with MiXCR; each CDR3 protein has one entry. The sample comprises more than 650,000 distinct CDR3 sequences, 13% to 15% of which are singletons, and 10% to 13% rests with the top ten. CDR1 is DFQATT and CDR2 is SNEGSKA in the germline V gene (reference sequence). V lost 3 bases, J lost 3 bases, and 8 bases lay in between. CDR3 length: 12 amino acids.

This sequence originates from a woman younger than 30 with Graves' hyperthyroidism. The J gene is TRBJ1-2, the V gene TRBV20-1, with unresolved D. Sequenced sample: blood. CDR3: CSARSRDYGYTF. CDR3 bases: TGCAGTGCTAGGAGTCGGGACTATGGCTACACCTTC.